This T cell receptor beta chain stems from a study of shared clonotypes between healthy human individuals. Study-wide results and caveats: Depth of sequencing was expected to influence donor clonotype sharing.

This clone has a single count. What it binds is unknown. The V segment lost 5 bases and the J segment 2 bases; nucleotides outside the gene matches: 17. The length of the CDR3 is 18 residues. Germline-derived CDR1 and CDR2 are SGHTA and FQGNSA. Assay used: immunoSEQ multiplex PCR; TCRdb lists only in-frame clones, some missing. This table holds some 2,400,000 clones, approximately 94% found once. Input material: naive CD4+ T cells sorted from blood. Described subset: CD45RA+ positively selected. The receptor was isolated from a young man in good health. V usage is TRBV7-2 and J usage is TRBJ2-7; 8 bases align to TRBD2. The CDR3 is CASSLRGGVATLTYEQYF. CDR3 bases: TGTGCCAGCAGCCTCCGGGGGGGGGTAGCCACCCTAACCTACGAGCAGTACTTC.